The 10 T cell receptor beta chains given below trace back to one sample, sequenced in a study of blood T cell repertoires in COVID-19. TCRdb's copy holds only in-frame clones and misses some; the assay was immunoSEQ multiplex PCR. The data show about 160,000 clones, approximately 86% seen once. The specimen sequenced was peripheral blood. These receptor sequences come from a woman over 75 with active or convalescent COVID-19.

V usage is TRBV2 and J usage is TRBJ2-2, with 12 bases identical to TRBD2. CDR1 is SNHLY and CDR2 is FYNNEI in the germline V gene. The V gene end was trimmed by 3 bases and the J gene end by 3 bases; junction bases not matched to a gene: 5. This CDR3 region has 17 residues. The CDR3 region has the DNA TGTGCCAGCAGTGACAATCGACTAGCGGGAGACACCGGGGAGCTGTTTTTT. Its protein is CASSDNRLAGDTGELFF.

The V and J genes are TRBV5-1 and TRBJ2-7; the match to TRBD2 covers 11 bases. CDR1 and CDR2 from the germline V gene are SGHRS and YFSETQ. The CDR3 spans 16 residues. Trimming removed 0 bases from V and 2 bases from J; junction bases left unmatched: 4. The CDR3 reads CASSLVGSGRAYEQYF. The CDR3 DNA follows: TGCGCCAGCAGCTTGGTAGGTAGCGGGAGGGCCTACGAGCAGTACTTC.

The chain couples TRBV6-5 to TRBJ1-2; no clear D gene. The CDR3 contains 14 residues. Germline V CDR1 and CDR2: MNHEY, SVGAGI. Trimming shortened V by 2 bases and J by 6 bases, and 13 bases separated the two germline ends. The DNA of the CDR3 is TGTGCCAGCAGTTACCGGGCCGGGAGTAATGGCTACACCTTC. Protein product: CASSYRAGSNGYTF.

The CDR3 nucleotides are TGTGCCAGCAGCTTACGTGACAGCGTTCAGCCCCAGCATTTT. Translated: CASSLRDSVQPQHF. The gene calls are TRBV7-9 and TRBJ1-5; D is possibly TRBD1 (5 bases). The germline CDR1 and CDR2 sequences are SEHNR and FQNEAQ (reference sequence). Trimming took 2 bases from V and 6 from J, leaving 11 bases between them. This CDR3 contains 14 residues.

The chain couples TRBV18 to TRBJ2-1; D might be TRBD1 (6 bases). V was trimmed by 3 bases and J by 7 bases, leaving 13 bases between them. This CDR3 is built from 14 residues. Germline CDR1 reads KGHSH; CDR2 reads LQKENI. The DNA for the CDR3 is TGTGCCAGCTCACCCGGACAGCAGTCTAATGAGCAGTTCTTC. It specifies CASSPGQQSNEQFF.

V usage is TRBV5-1 and J usage is TRBJ2-4; TRBD1 aligns across 7 bases. The CDR3 is made up of 14 amino acids. V lost 3 bases to trimming and J lost 4 bases; unmatched junction nucleotides: 4. CDR1 is SGHRS and CDR2 is YFSETQ in the germline V gene. The CDR3 region is CASSSQGVKNIQYF. The DNA for the CDR3 is TGCGCCAGCAGCTCGCAGGGGGTGAAAAACATTCAGTACTTC.

Concerning this clone: This sample also contains other DNA sequences that code for the same CDR3. The chain carries TRBV6-5 and TRBJ2-5; 10 bases line up with TRBD2. Per the germline V gene, CDR1 is MNHEY and CDR2 is SVGAGI. The CDR3 spans 15 residues. V gave up 6 bases and J gave up 2 bases; unmatched junction bases: 6. The CDR3 coding sequence is TGTGCCAGCAGCCCCCAACTAGCGGGGCAAGAGACCCAGTACTTC. Amino acid sequence: CASSPQLAGQETQYF.

This chain links TRBV18 with TRBJ1-2, with 9 bases fitting TRBD1. This CDR3 is 15 amino acids long. The V gene's germline CDR1 is KGHSH and CDR2 LQKENI. J was trimmed by 5 bases and V by 3 bases; bases with no gene match: 7. For the CDR3, the DNA is TGTGCCAGCTCACCGTTACAGGGGGCGGGGTATGGCTACACCTTC. It specifies CASSPLQGAGYGYTF.

The chain carries TRBV19 and TRBJ2-1, with 11 bases that match TRBD2. This CDR3 spans 14 amino acids. Germline V gene sequence: CDR1 LNHDA, CDR2 SQIVND (reference sequence). Trimming removed 6 bases from V and 4 bases from J; junction bases left unmatched: 2. CDR3 DNA sequence: TGTGCCAGTAGGCGACTAGCGGGGTACAATGAGCAGTTCTTC. Translated, it gives CASRRLAGYNEQFF.

The chain couples TRBV28 to TRBJ2-1; D not resolved. The length of the CDR3 is 11 residues. V was shortened by 3 bases and J by 7 bases, with 4 bases between the two germline ends. Germline V CDR1 and CDR2: MDHEN, SYDVKM. DNA for the CDR3: TGTGCCAGCAGTTTTCGGAATGAGCAGTTCTTC. Translating it yields CASSFRNEQFF.